This TCR beta chain was captured in a study of cytomegalovirus exposure and HLA in healthy donors. PCR was performed using 60 Vbeta and 13 Jbeta primers. Profiled with immunoSEQ multiplex PCR; TCRdb holds only in-frame clones, not every one. Its clone listing holds 180,000 or so clones. V gave up 3 bases and J gave up 8 bases, with 16 bases separating them. The germline V gene encodes CDR1 SGHAT and CDR2 FQDESV (reference sequence). The CDR3 loop spans 15 amino acids. Sequencing input: PBMCs. This clonotype was sampled from a boy between 10 and 17 years old in good health and CMV-seronegative. The chain joins TRBV11-1 to TRBJ2-2, with D perhaps TRBD1 (5 bases). Here the CDR3 DNA reads TGTGCCAGCAGCTTTCTGCAAGGGGATGAAGGGGAGCTGTTTTTT. Translation gives CASSFLQGDEGELFF.